These T cell receptor beta chains were read from a single sample in a study of CD8 T cells in ankylosing spondylitis. TCRdb re-called the 5' RACE reads through MiXCR, storing one row per CDR3 protein. The sample carries around 160,000 distinct CDR3 sequences, 11% recorded once. Sequencing used blood, either unsorted or a sorted T cell fraction (not recorded which). These receptors were collected from a male donor with ankylosing spondylitis or in good health (not recorded which). Both conserved end residues are part of each CDR3. Clone size is shown for a subset of rows, as once, few, many or a class of expanded clone.

CASSLVGGTSGQVELFF TRBJ2-2 NA TRBV7-2
CAWSVHHYGYTF TRBJ1-2 few TRBV30
CASSEWASYGYTF TRBJ1-2 NA TRBV6-1
CAISAGDRDQPQHF TRBJ1-5 many TRBV10-3
CATSRPVGRQYF TRBJ2-7 few TRBV15
CASSVAGLAGGPGNEQFF TRBJ2-1 few TRBV9
CASSQSIQGGEQYF TRBJ2-7 many TRBV16
CASSLDRVGTDTQYF TRBJ2-3 many TRBV6-2/TRBV6-3
CASSTSRTGELFF TRBJ2-2 NA TRBV5-1
CSVLTSGGANEQFF TRBJ2-1 many TRBV29-1
CSVEGRANTEAFF TRBJ1-1 many TRBV29-1
CSASSQGGGINEQFF TRBJ2-1 many TRBV20-1
CSVEDRTGETDTQYF TRBJ2-3 many TRBV29-1
CASSSLVDRVEQYF TRBJ2-7 few TRBV25-1
CASSPASGSSSYNEQFF TRBJ2-1 many TRBV6-1
CASSSGLWEASWSSYNEQFF TRBJ2-1 many TRBV5-1
CASSEISDNSPLHF TRBJ1-6 few TRBV2
CSAPFPSNRAFLWGYTF TRBJ1-2 NA TRBV20-1
CASSSRGYEKLFF TRBJ1-4 many TRBV27
CASSSRGDGGEKLFF TRBJ1-4 few TRBV12-3/TRBV12-4
CASSLRPLAGGPSSYNEQFF TRBJ2-1 many TRBV5-1
CASSRTGGAMAGELFF TRBJ2-2 few TRBV7-6